Described below is a single TCR beta chain sequence and its context. This record comes from a study of blood T cell repertoires in COVID-19. About the study: Sample material is recorded as cDNA or gDNA derived from T cells, B-cell-depleted T cells, or PBMCs.

Cohort placement rested on clinical history that participants reported themselves. Recovered Cohort 3 donors showed two negative PCRs, clearance, or symptom resolution. V trimming: 7 bases; J trimming: 12 bases; junction bases outside the gene matches: 8. Germline loops: CDR1 SGHNT, CDR2 YYREEE (reference sequence). The CDR3 runs to 11 residues. Authors' data handling: How many nucleated cells were present was estimated from reference gene primer amplification. Only in-frame clones appear in the TCRdb table, and some are missing; sequencing was by immunoSEQ multiplex PCR. V, J and clone size are those of that table, while D and trimming were read from the DNA. The repertoire holds fewer than 250,000 clones, 86% seen once, with 2% to 2.5% in the top ten.

Input material: PBMCs or T cells enriched from blood (not recorded which). This TCR was sampled from a woman aged 45-59 years who had recovered from COVID-19. The chain couples TRBV5-4 to TRBJ2-3; 7 bases agree with TRBD2. CDR3 sequence (DNA): TGTGCCAGCGGAGCGGGACCCGATCAGTATTTT. Amino acids: CASGAGPDQYF.